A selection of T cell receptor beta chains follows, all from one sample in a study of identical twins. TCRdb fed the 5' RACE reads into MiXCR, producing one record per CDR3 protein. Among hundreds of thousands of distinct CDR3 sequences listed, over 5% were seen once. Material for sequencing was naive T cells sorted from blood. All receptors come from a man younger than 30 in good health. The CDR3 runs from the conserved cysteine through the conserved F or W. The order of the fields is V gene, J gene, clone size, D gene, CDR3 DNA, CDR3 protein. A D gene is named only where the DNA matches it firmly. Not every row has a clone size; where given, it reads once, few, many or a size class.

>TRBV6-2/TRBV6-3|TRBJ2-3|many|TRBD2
TGTGCCAGCAGTTCGAGCGGGAGCCTGGAGACGCAGTATTTT
CASSSSGSLETQYF
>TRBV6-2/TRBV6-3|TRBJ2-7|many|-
TGTGCCAGCAGCTACAACCCGATAGGGGAGCAGTACTTC
CASSYNPIGEQYF
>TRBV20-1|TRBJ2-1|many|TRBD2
TGCAGTGCTGGACCAATCGGCGGGAGCTACAATGAGCAGTTCTTC
CSAGPIGGSYNEQFF
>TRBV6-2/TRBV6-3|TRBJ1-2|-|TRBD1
TGTGCCAGCAGTCTCCTCGGGACAGGGGGCGTCTATGGCTACACCTTC
CASSLLGTGGVYGYTF
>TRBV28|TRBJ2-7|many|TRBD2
TGTGCCAGCAGGGATCCGGGACTAGCGGGGATCTACGAGCAGTACTTC
CASRDPGLAGIYEQYF
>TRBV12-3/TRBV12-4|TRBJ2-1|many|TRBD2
TGTGCCAGCAGCGAAGCGGGAGGGTCCTATGAGCAGTTCTTC
CASSEAGGSYEQFF
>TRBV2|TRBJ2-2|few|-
TGTGCCAGCAGGCCACGGAGGTTGGGCACCGGGGAGCTGTTTTTT
CASRPRRLGTGELFF
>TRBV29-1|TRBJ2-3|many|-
TGCAGCGTCGACGGCCTGAAGGTGGGGCACACAGATACGCAGTATTTT
CSVDGLKVGHTDTQYF
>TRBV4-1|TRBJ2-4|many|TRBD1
TGCGCCAGCAGCCAAGGTGGAGGTCAGGGGGCGCACGCCAAAAACATTCAGTACTTC
CASSQGGGQGAHAKNIQYF
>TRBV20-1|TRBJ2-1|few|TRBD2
TGCAGTGCTAGAGATCTGTCAGCGACTAGCGGCAATGAGCAGTTCTTC
CSARDLSATSGNEQFF
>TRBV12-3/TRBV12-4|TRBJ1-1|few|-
TGTGCCAGCAGTTTTCGAAGGGCAAAAGTGAACACTGAAGCTTTCTTT
CASSFRRAKVNTEAFF
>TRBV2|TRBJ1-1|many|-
TGTGCCAGCGTCGAGGACACTGAAGCTTTCTTT
CASVEDTEAFF
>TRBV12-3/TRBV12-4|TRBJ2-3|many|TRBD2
TGTGCCAGCAGTTTATCACTAGCGGGCCACACAGATACGCAGTATTTT
CASSLSLAGHTDTQYF
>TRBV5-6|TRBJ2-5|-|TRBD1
TGTGCCAGCAGCTTGGGGGGGGGGACAGGGGGCCGAGAGACCCAGTACTTC
CASSLGGGTGGRETQYF
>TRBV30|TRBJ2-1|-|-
TGTGCCTGGAGCGGTGTCGGTGAGCAGTTCTTC
CAWSGVGEQFF
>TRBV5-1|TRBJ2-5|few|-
TGCGCCAGCAGAGGTGAGGCAGAGACCCAGTACTTC
CASRGEAETQYF
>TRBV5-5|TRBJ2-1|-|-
TGTGCCAGCACCCACGGGGACACCACCTACAATGAGCAGTTCTTC
CASTHGDTTYNEQFF
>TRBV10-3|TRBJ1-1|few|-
TGTGCCATCAGTAGACAGGACTCTGACCTGACTGCAGCTTTCTTT
CAISRQDSDLTAAFF
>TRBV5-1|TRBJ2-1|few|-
TGCGCCAGCAGCCCAAAAGAGACTAGATCCAATGAGCAGTTCTTC
CASSPKETRSNEQFF
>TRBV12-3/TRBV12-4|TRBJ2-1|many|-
TGTGCCAGCAGTTTTCGACACAGGGCTACAATCAATGAGCAGTTCTTC
CASSFRHRATINEQFF
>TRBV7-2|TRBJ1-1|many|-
TGTGCCAGCAGAAATACAAGGGGACGGTTTACTGAAGCTTTCTTT
CASRNTRGRFTEAFF
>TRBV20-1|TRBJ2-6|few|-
TGCAGTGCTAGTGGAGGAATCTCCAACCGGAACGTCCTGACTTTC
CSASGGISNRNVLTF
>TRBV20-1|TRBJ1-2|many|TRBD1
TGCAGTGCTCTGGACAGGGGGCCGCATGGCTACACCTTC
CSALDRGPHGYTF
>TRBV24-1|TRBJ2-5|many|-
TGTGCCACCAGTGAGGGCGGACAAGAGACCCAGTACTTC
CATSEGGQETQYF
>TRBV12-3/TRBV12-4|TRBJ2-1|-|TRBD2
TGTGCCAGCAGTTCCCACCCCTTTAGCGGGAGACCCTACAATGAGCAGTTCTTC
CASSSHPFSGRPYNEQFF
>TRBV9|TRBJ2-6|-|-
TGTGCCAGCAGCTTAGGGGGGGGGGGCTCTGGAATCAACGTCCTGACTTTC
CASSLGGGGSGINVLTF
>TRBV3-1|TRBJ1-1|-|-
TGTGCCAGCAGCCAAGGGGCGTCCGCCCACGGGGCTGAAGCTTTCTTT
CASSQGASAHGAEAFF
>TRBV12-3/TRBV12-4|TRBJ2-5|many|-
TGTGCCAGCAGTTTAGCGCTAGGGACGGGGACCCAGTACTTC
CASSLALGTGTQYF
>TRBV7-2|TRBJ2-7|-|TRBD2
TGTGCCAGCAGCTTAGCTAAGCTAGCGGGCGAGCAGTACTTC
CASSLAKLAGEQYF
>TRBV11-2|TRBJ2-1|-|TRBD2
TGTGCCAGCAGCTTAGATCGGGGAATAGCGGGAGGTAGTACCTACAATGAGCAGTTCTTC
CASSLDRGIAGGSTYNEQFF
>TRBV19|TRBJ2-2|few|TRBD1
TGTGCCAGTTCATACAGGGGGTTTAACACCGGGGAGCTGTTTTTT
CASSYRGFNTGELFF
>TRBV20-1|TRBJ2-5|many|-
TGCAGTGCCCCTCTGGCGGGTTCGGAGACCCAGTACTTC
CSAPLAGSETQYF
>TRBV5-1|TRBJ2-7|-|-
TGCGCCAGCAGCTTGTCACAGAGGGAATCCTACGAGCAGTACTTC
CASSLSQRESYEQYF
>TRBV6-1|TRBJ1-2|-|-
TGTGCCAGCAGTAACGCCGGCACCTCCTATGGCTACACCTTC
CASSNAGTSYGYTF
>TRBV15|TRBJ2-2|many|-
TGTGCCACCAGCAGCCCCCAATCGACGGCCGGGGAGCTGTTTTTT
CATSSPQSTAGELFF
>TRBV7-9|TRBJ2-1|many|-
TGTGCCAGCAGCTTAGGAGCAGATGAGCAGTTCTTC
CASSLGADEQFF
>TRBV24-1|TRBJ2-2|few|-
TGTGCCACCAGTGATTTGGGTCGCACCGGGGAGCTGTTTTTT
CATSDLGRTGELFF
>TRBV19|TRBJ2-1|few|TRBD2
TGTGCCAGTAGTTGGCGGGAGATGGTCAATGAGCAGTTCTTC
CASSWREMVNEQFF
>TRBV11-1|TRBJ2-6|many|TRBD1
TGTGCCAGCAGCTTAGCAACCAACAGGGGACCCTTCTCTGGGGCCAACGTCCTGACTTTC
CASSLATNRGPFSGANVLTF
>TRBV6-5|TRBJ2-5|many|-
TGTGCCAGCAGACTCGGGGGACTAGAGACCCAGTACTTC
CASRLGGLETQYF
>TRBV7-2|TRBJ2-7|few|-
TGTGCCAGCAGCTTACGGGGCGCGCAGTACTTC
CASSLRGAQYF
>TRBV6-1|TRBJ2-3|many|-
TGTGCCAGCAGTCCGACTCCTAGAGACCCTACAGATACGCAGTATTTT
CASSPTPRDPTDTQYF
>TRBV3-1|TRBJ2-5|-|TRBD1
TGTGCCAGCAGCCAAGACTTAGGACAGGGGGCCTCCGGGACCCAGTACTTC
CASSQDLGQGASGTQYF
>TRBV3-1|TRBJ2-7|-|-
TGTGCCAGCCGCCAGGGAAGTAGCGAGCAGTACTTC
CASRQGSSEQYF